This entry is about one T cell receptor (beta chain). The assay was immunoSEQ multiplex PCR, and TCRdb's table has in-frame clones only and misses some. The sample carries approximately 300,000 clones, approximately 83% recorded once. Seattle patients were enrolled during active infection and followed longitudinally. The data belong to a study of blood T cell repertoires in COVID-19. Overall study: Sample material is recorded as cDNA or gDNA derived from T cells, B-cell-depleted T cells, or PBMCs.

The V end was cut by 5 bases, the J end by 4 bases, with 14 bases between. This CDR3 has 14 amino acids. Germline CDR1 SEHNR, CDR2 FQNEAQ (reference sequence). This clonotype originated in a person between 70 and 80 years old with COVID-19, enrolled during active disease. The genes are TRBV7-9 and TRBJ2-5; tentative D call: TRBD1 (6 bases). Sequencing input: peripheral blood. The CDR3 DNA sequence: TGTGCCAGCAGCGCCCCCAGGGGCGCAGAGACCCAGTACTTC. Protein product: CASSAPRGAETQYF. Based on the CDR3 plus reference TRBV7-9 and TRBJ2-5, the full variable domain is DTGVSQNPRHKITKRGQNVTFRCDPISEHNRLYWYRQTLGQGPEFLTYFQNEAQLEKSRLLSDRFSAERPKGSFSTLEIQRTEQGDSAMYLCASSAPRGAETQYFGPGTRLLVL.